The T cell receptor beta chain described here comes from a study of blood T cell repertoires in COVID-19. For the study at large: Sites in the United States, Italy and Spain provided acute and convalescent COVID-19 samples. The cDNA or gDNA used as material had been derived from T cells, B-cell-depleted T cells, or PBMCs.

In terms of age and location, participants ranged from roughly 18 to 95 years and lived in approximately 24 US areas. Original processing notes: The assay estimated nucleated cells by amplifying reference gene primers. Sequencing used immunoSEQ multiplex PCR; TCRdb keeps in-frame clones, though not all of them. V and J calls and clone size follow that table, whereas D and trimming were derived from the DNA. The sample has roughly 400,000 clones; 88% are singletons. CDR1 MNHEY and CDR2 SMNVEV come from the germline V gene (reference sequence). Trimming removed 6 bases at V and 7 bases at J, with 16 bases between. There are 13 residues in the CDR3.

Sequencing was done on a sample of PBMCs or T cells enriched from blood (not recorded which). The rearrangement links TRBV27 to TRBJ2-7, with a weak D call TRBD1 (6 bases). The sequence was collected from a woman aged 40 to 50 with acute COVID-19. As DNA, the CDR3 is TGTGCCAGCAGCTTTACACAGGGTAGGGAGCAGTACTTC. This translates into CASSFTQGREQYF.